These T cell receptor beta chains were read from a single sample in a study of OX40 agonist ivuxolimab in advanced cancers. Data came from immunoSEQ multiplex PCR; TCRdb stores just in-frame clones and leaves some out. The profile shows tens of thousands of clones, roughly nine tenths of them singletons. The specimen comprised CD4+ or CD8+ T cells sorted from blood, sampled in a trial of the OX40 agonist ivuxolimab. The origin of the receptors is an adult with an advanced solid tumor such as melanoma, head and neck, liver or kidney cancer. Each CDR3 is given with its conserved first and last residue. A D gene is named only where the DNA matches it firmly. Clone size is not always given. Where it is, it says once, few, many or a class for expanded clones.

TRBD1,TRBV29-1,NA,TRBJ2-5,TGCAGCTCGGGGACAGGTCCGGGAGAGACCCAGTACTTC,CSSGTGPGETQYF
TRBD1,TRBV14,NA,TRBJ2-7,TGTGCCAGTGGACAGGGAAACTTCTACGAGCAGTACTTC,CASGQGNFYEQYF
NA,TRBV7-6,NA,TRBJ2-7,TGTGCCAGCAGCCCAGAGAACATCTACGAGCAGTACTTC,CASSPENIYEQYF
NA,TRBV7-2,NA,TRBJ2-1,TGTGCCAGCAGCTCCCAAGGGGGGGTACGGGATGAGCAGTTCTTC,CASSSQGGVRDEQFF
NA,TRBV6-4,NA,TRBJ1-2,TGTGCCAGCGGACTTGGGGGGCTTGAGGTTTCGTTTAGCTATGGCTACACCTTC,CASGLGGLEVSFSYGYTF
NA,TRBV7-2,NA,TRBJ2-1,TGTGCCAGCAGCTTAGGGGCAGTAGGTGAGCAGTTCTTC,CASSLGAVGEQFF
NA,TRBV10-3,NA,TRBJ1-5,TGTGCCATCAGTGCCCAGCCCGGGGCGGGAGGCAATCAGCCCCAGCATTTT,CAISAQPGAGGNQPQHF
NA,TRBV27,NA,TRBJ2-7,TGTGCCAGCAGTTTTTGGTTTCGAGACGAGCAGTACTTC,CASSFWFRDEQYF
NA,TRBV19,NA,TRBJ1-5,TGTGCCAGTAGTGCGTGGGAGGGTCAGCCCCAGCATTTT,CASSAWEGQPQHF
NA,TRBV5-1,NA,TRBJ2-1,TGCGCCAGCAGCTCGATGGGAAGGACAGATTACAATGAGCAGTTCTTC,CASSSMGRTDYNEQFF
NA,TRBV6-5,NA,TRBJ1-2,TGTGCCAGCAGTAAACACCTCCTAGATGGCTACACCTTC,CASSKHLLDGYTF
TRBD1,TRBV27,NA,TRBJ1-1,TGTGCCAGCAGTTTATCCGGGACAGGGAATACTGAAGCTTTCTTT,CASSLSGTGNTEAFF
TRBD2,TRBV29-1,NA,TRBJ2-2,TGCAGCGTTGCTATCAGCGGGAGGGCCGGGATCATGAACACCGGGGAGCTGTTTTTT,CSVAISGRAGIMNTGELFF
TRBD1,TRBV4-2,NA,TRBJ2-7,TGTGCCAGCAGCCAAGTCCGACAGGGGGCTACCTACGAGCAGTACTTC,CASSQVRQGATYEQYF
NA,TRBV4-3,NA,TRBJ2-2,TGCGCCAGCAGAAACAGCGGGGAGCTGTTTTTT,CASRNSGELFF
TRBD1,TRBV7-9,NA,TRBJ2-1,TGTGCCAGCAGCTTTCCCGGGACAGGGGAGTTAAGGAATGAGCAGTTCTTC,CASSFPGTGELRNEQFF
NA,TRBV19,NA,TRBJ2-3,TGTGCCAGTAGTATAGAGTGGAGCACAGATACGCAGTATTTT,CASSIEWSTDTQYF
NA,TRBV19,NA,TRBJ1-2,TGTGCCAGTAGTACCCTCCTCGGACAGTTCTATGGCTACACCTTC,CASSTLLGQFYGYTF
NA,TRBV25-1,NA,TRBJ2-3,TGTGCCAGCAGTGAATACCCCCATACGCAGTATTTT,CASSEYPHTQYF
NA,TRBV4-1,NA,TRBJ2-3,TGCGCCAGCAGCCAAGGAGCGGGCACAGATACGCAGTATTTT,CASSQGAGTDTQYF
NA,TRBV7-2,NA,TRBJ1-2,TGTGCCAGCAGCTTAGGGCGAATCAAACCTAACTATGGCTACACCTTC,CASSLGRIKPNYGYTF
NA,TRBV6-5,NA,TRBJ2-5,TGTGCCAGCAGTTACACTCGTCTGGTTGGGGAGACCCAGTACTTC,CASSYTRLVGETQYF
NA,TRBV6-5,NA,TRBJ1-4,TGTGCCAGCAGTTCCGGACAGTTTGCAACTAATGAAAAACTGTTTTTT,CASSSGQFATNEKLFF
NA,TRBV7-9,NA,TRBJ1-1,TGTGCCAGCAGTTTAGGGCCCAGGACTGAAGCTTTCTTT,CASSLGPRTEAFF
NA,TRBV4-3,medium-sized,TRBJ1-2,TGCGCCAGCAGCCAAGTAGGGCAGGGGAATGGGGGCTACACCTTC,CASSQVGQGNGGYTF
NA,TRBV30,NA,TRBJ2-7,TGTGCCTGGAGTCCCGGACTGACCTACGAGCAGTACTTC,CAWSPGLTYEQYF
NA,TRBV27,NA,TRBJ1-1,TGTGCCAGCAGTTTGGGAGGGGAAACTGAAGCTTTCTTT,CASSLGGETEAFF
NA,TRBV13,NA,TRBJ1-5,TGTGCCAGCAGTCTCGGGGCTCAGCCCCAGCATTTT,CASSLGAQPQHF
NA,TRBV21-1,NA,TRBJ1-2,TGTGCCAGCAGCAATGACGAAGTGCTAGGGACACCTGGCTTTAACTATGGCTACACCTTC,CASSNDEVLGTPGFNYGYTF
TRBD2,TRBV19,NA,TRBJ2-7,TGTGCCAGTAGTTCCGGGGGGTTCTCCTACGAGCAGTACTTC,CASSSGGFSYEQYF
TRBD1,TRBV13,NA,TRBJ1-2,TGTGCCAGCAGCCTAAACAGGGGGTCAATGAGCTATGGCTACACCTTC,CASSLNRGSMSYGYTF
NA,TRBV27,NA,TRBJ2-7,TGTGCCAGCAGTTCGGCGGCTACCTACGAGCAGTACTTC,CASSSAATYEQYF
NA,TRBV6-4,NA,TRBJ2-1,TGTGCCGGGGATGTTTGTCGGAATGAGCAGTTCTTC,CAGDVCRNEQFF
NA,TRBV6-5,NA,TRBJ1-2,TGTGCCAGCAGTTACCAGAACAGCTATGGCTACACCTTC,CASSYQNSYGYTF
NA,TRBV7-3,NA,TRBJ2-3,TGTGCCAGCAGCTTAAGTCACACAGTCCGGGATACGCAGTATTTT,CASSLSHTVRDTQYF
TRBD1,TRBV6-1,NA,TRBJ1-4,TGTGCCAGCAGTGGGAACAGGGGGACTGAAAAACTGTTTTTT,CASSGNRGTEKLFF
NA,TRBV7-9,NA,TRBJ2-3,TGTGCCAGCAGCCCCAAGGGGGGGGCTAGCACAGATACGCAGTATTTT,CASSPKGGASTDTQYF
NA,TRBV11-2,NA,TRBJ1-2,TGTGCCAGCAGCTTAGCGGGGGGGGTCAACTATGGCTACACCTTC,CASSLAGGVNYGYTF
NA,TRBV14,NA,TRBJ1-1,TGTGCCAGCAGGACGATGAACACTGAAGCTTTCTTT,CASRTMNTEAFF
TRBD1,TRBV6-1,NA,TRBJ2-2,TGTGCCAGCAGTGCCAGGACAGGGGGATACACCGGGGAGCTGTTTTTT,CASSARTGGYTGELFF
TRBD2,TRBV4-3,once,TRBJ2-5,TGCGCCAGCAGCCGCCCAAGGGTAAGCGGGGGGGGTCAAGAGACCCAGTACTTC,CASSRPRVSGGGQETQYF
NA,TRBV7-9,NA,TRBJ2-7,TGTGCCAGCAGCCTCCATGGCTACGAGCAGTACTTC,CASSLHGYEQYF
NA,TRBV11-1,NA,TRBJ2-6,TGTGCCAGCAGCCAAGATCTCACAACTGGGGCCAACGTCCTGACTTTC,CASSQDLTTGANVLTF
NA,TRBV11-3,NA,TRBJ1-4,TGTGCCAGCAAAACCCCCGGGGCTAATGAAAAACTGTTTTTT,CASKTPGANEKLFF
TRBD2,TRBV7-7,NA,TRBJ2-5,TGTGCCAGCAGCTTAAAACTAGCGGGGGGCCAGGTCGAGGAGACCCAGTACTTC,CASSLKLAGGQVEETQYF
TRBD1,TRBV27,NA,TRBJ2-3,TGTGCCAGCAGTTTTAGAGGGACAGGGGTCACAGATACGCAGTATTTT,CASSFRGTGVTDTQYF
NA,TRBV23-1,NA,TRBJ2-1,TGCGCCAGCAGTCAATCGCGGGGACACAAACGGGATGAGCAGTTCTTC,CASSQSRGHKRDEQFF
NA,TRBV11-3,NA,TRBJ2-3,TGTGCCAGCAGCTTAGTAGGGGAAGGGGCCCTAACAGATACGCAGTATTTT,CASSLVGEGALTDTQYF
NA,TRBV6-1,NA,TRBJ1-4,TGTGCCAGCAGTGAAGACGGGGTTGCAACTAATGAAAAACTGTTTTTT,CASSEDGVATNEKLFF